This T cell receptor (beta chain) stems from a study of shared clonotypes between healthy human individuals. About the research overall: CD8 memory received one plate per donor, CD8 naive two, CD4 memory three and CD4 naive three.

About 30,000 T cell genomes (around 0.2 ug DNA) went into each sorted-subset replicate. This table comes from immunoSEQ multiplex PCR, and its TCRdb copy is limited to in-frame clones, with some not included. The sample lists roughly 2.2 million clones, approximately 95% seen once, with about 0.37% in the top ten. Study conclusions and caveats: Sample collection involved blood only; tissue repertoires are likely different.

Between the trimmed V and J ends, which lost 1 base and 10 bases, there was a span of 11 bases. Germline CDR1 and CDR2: SGHDN and FVKESK. The CDR3 covers 13 residues. Comment on this clone: Its cognate antigen is unknown.

The sequence derives from a man aged 18-30 years in good health. Some clones in this sample may be carry-over from other donors' samples. This chain joins TRBV14 and TRBJ1-3; a weak D match, TRBD1 (5 bases). What was sequenced was naive CD4+ T cells from PBMCs. Subset described: CD45RA+ positively selected. The CDR3 sequence is CASSQAGGRTIYF. The CDR3 coding sequence is TGTGCCAGCAGCCAAGCCGGGGGAAGGACCATATATTTT.